This entry lists 11 T cell receptor beta chains sequenced from one sample in a study of T cells in Graves' hyperthyroidism and ophthalmopathy. The investigators amplified TCR beta CDR3 regions from RNA transcripts. Initially, a first-round RT-PCR of the TCR CDR3 employed the HTBI primer set. TCRdb itself ran the multiplex PCR reads through MiXCR, one entry per CDR3 protein. The sample lists around 400,000 distinct CDR3 sequences, approximately 13% seen once, with roughly 8.3% in the top ten. Sequenced input: blood. Receptors were obtained from a young woman with Graves' hyperthyroidism.

This clonotype was seen at least ten times. This rearrangement joins TRBV30 to TRBJ1-3, with D maybe TRBD1 (5 bases). This CDR3 contains 11 residues. Germline CDR1 GTSNPN, CDR2 SVGIG (reference sequence). V lost 2 bases and J lost 11, with 10 bases in between. The CDR3 DNA is TGTGCCTGGAGTCCAGGGAACCCCATATATTTT. Translating it yields CAWSPGNPIYF.

This clonotype has ten or more counts. This sequence joins TRBV27 and TRBJ2-3; D not resolved. Trimming removed 8 bases from V and 2 bases from J, with 17 bases in between. Looked up from germline, CDR1 is MNHEY and CDR2 is SMNVEV (reference sequence). The CDR3 is 15 residues long. The CDR3 sequence is CASGSGPRPTDTQYF. CDR3 sequence (DNA): TGTGCCAGCGGCTCCGGGCCCCGTCCCACAGATACGCAGTATTTT.

This clonotype was counted at least ten times. This CDR3 is CSVGQGINNEQFF. For the CDR3, the DNA is TGCAGCGTTGGACAGGGGATAAACAATGAGCAGTTCTTC. The chain combines TRBV29-1 with TRBJ2-1; 8 bases are shared with TRBD1. The CDR3 contains 13 residues. V lost 4 bases, J lost 5 bases, and 4 bases stayed unmatched. Germline V gives CDR1 SQVTM, CDR2 ANQGSEA.

The chain links TRBV20-1 to TRBJ1-6, with 11 positions matching TRBD1. Germline CDR1 reads DFQATT; CDR2 reads SNEGSKA (reference sequence). The V segment lost 0 bases and the J segment 0 bases; nucleotides outside the gene matches: 4. The CDR3 contains 18 residues. The CDR3, as DNA: TGCAGTGCTAGAGAGGGGACAGGGGGGAGCTCCTATAATTCACCCCTCCACTTT. Translated, it gives CSAREGTGGSSYNSPLHF.

This clonotype appeared many times. This rearrangement joins TRBV2 to TRBJ1-5; possible D gene TRBD1, 6 bases. Germline V lookup: CDR1 SNHLY, CDR2 FYNNEI. CDR3 length equals 14 residues. Trimming took off 6 bases at V and 6 bases at J, with 15 bases between the two ends. The CDR3 DNA sequence: TGTGCCAGCAGATCAACAGGGCCCAGTCAGCCCCAGCATTTT. Translating it yields CASRSTGPSQPQHF.

A few counts support this clonotype. The gene calls are TRBV10-2 and TRBJ2-3, with TRBD1 identical over 12 bases. Germline assignment: CDR1 WSHSY and CDR2 SAAADI. The trim removed 8 bases at V and 3 bases at J, leaving 6 bases unmatched. The CDR3 consists of 15 residues. The CDR3 coding sequence is TGCGCCAGCGGGGGGACAGGGGGCGGGACAGATACGCAGTATTTT. The encoded protein is CASGGTGGGTDTQYF.

This clonotype was counted only a few times. The chain joins TRBV9 to TRBJ2-3; D unresolved. CDR1 and CDR2 (germline): SGDLS, YYNGEE. The CDR3 extends over 15 amino acids. Trimming took 4 bases from V and 4 from J, leaving 16 bases between them. This CDR3 is CASSLQPENSDTQYF. The CDR3 bases are TGTGCCAGCAGCCTGCAGCCTGAGAATTCAGATACGCAGTATTTT. The entire variable domain, with the rest obtained from reference TRBV9 and TRBJ2-3, is as follows: DSGVTQTPKHLITATGQRVTLRCSPRSGDLSVYWYQQSLDQGLQFLIQYYNGEERAKGNILERFSAQQFPDLHSELNLSSLELGDSALYFCASSLQPENSDTQYFGPGTRLTVL.

The chain joins TRBV6-2 or TRBV6-3 to TRBJ2-3; 8 bases fit TRBD2. Germline lookup yields CDR1 MNHEY and CDR2 SVGEGT. V trimming: 7 bases; J trimming: 2 bases; junction bases outside the gene matches: 17. This CDR3 spans 18 amino acids. CDR3: CASIRRQEPGGNTDTQYF. The CDR3 DNA reads TGTGCCAGCATTCGAAGGCAGGAACCGGGGGGGAACACAGATACGCAGTATTTT.

This clonotype came up many times. The rearrangement joins TRBV15 to TRBJ1-1, with D possibly TRBD1 on 6 matching bases. The CDR3 is made up of 14 amino acids. The V end was cut by 7 bases, the J end by 3 bases, with 15 bases between. Germline-derived CDR1 and CDR2 are LNHNV and YYDKDF (reference sequence). The CDR3 nucleotides are TGTGCCACCACCACAGGGTATGAGGACACTGAAGCTTTCTTT. This translates into CATTTGYEDTEAFF.

This clonotype was recorded many times. The chain combines TRBV7-8 with TRBJ1-5, with TRBD1 matching 10 bases. V dropped 5 bases and J dropped 2; count of bases not matched to a gene: 6. Germline assignment: CDR1 SGHVS and CDR2 FQNEAQ. CDR3 length: 16 amino acids. CDR3 sequence (DNA): TGTGCCAGCAGCCTGCGGACAGGGGGAGGCAATCAGCCCCAGCATTTT. It is translated as CASSLRTGGGNQPQHF.

Remarks on this clonotype: Being one base from a much bigger clone, this may be a read error. The CDR3 ends on some other residue instead of the conserved phenylalanine or tryptophan, so this is likely a read error. The CDR3 loop reads CASSIGSGGATDTQYV. For the CDR3, the DNA is TGTGCCAGTAGTATAGGAAGCGGGGGGGCCACAGATACGCAGTATGTT. The chain couples TRBV19 to TRBJ2-3, with 10 nucleotides matching TRBD2. This CDR3 region has 16 residues. Germline V CDR1 and CDR2: LNHDA, SQIVND (reference sequence). Losses at the gene ends were 1 base for V and 2 bases for J; bases not matched to a gene: 3.